The entry that follows covers one T cell receptor beta chain sequence. This sample was included in a study of cytomegalovirus exposure and HLA in healthy donors. From germline, CDR1 is MNHEY and CDR2 SVGAGI. The CDR3 has 16 amino acids. Trimming cost V 4 bases and J 0 bases, with 13 bases left between them. Researchers ran the PCR with 60 Vbeta and 13 Jbeta primers. Measured with immunoSEQ multiplex PCR; TCRdb has only the in-frame clones, and not every one. The data show roughly 34,000 clones, 70% to 85% seen once. The sequence derives from a woman aged 18-29 years in good health and CMV-seronegative. V gene TRBV6-5 combines with J gene TRBJ1-3; D gene unclear. The specimen was PBMCs. CDR3 nucleotides: TGTGCCAGCAGTTCCTACGGTGAATTCTCTGGAAACACCATATATTTT. This sequence encodes CASSSYGEFSGNTIYF.